In its sample, the clone carrying this TCR beta chain was seen a few times. Its cognate antigen is unknown. TCRdb passed the 5' RACE reads through MiXCR, listing each CDR3 protein once. The data hold roughly 310,000 distinct CDR3 sequences, with roughly 15% observed a single time. This record comes from a study of T-cell memory formation after mild COVID-19. Overall study findings and caveats: Among clones contracting day 15 to 85, CD4/CD8 was balanced, whereas later expanders leaned CD4+.

The sequence derives from a man younger than 35 who had mild COVID-19 (a few samples of this study predate the infection). Cell type and time point are not known. Sequenced material: PBMCs or a T cell subset sorted from them (not recorded which).

Here the CDR3 DNA reads TGTGCCTGGAGTTACTCCGGGACTAGCCCGAGGACCCAGTACTTC. This gives the protein CAWSYSGTSPRTQYF. V and J are TRBV30 and TRBJ2-5; the match to TRBD2 covers 9 bases. Germline V gene sequence: CDR1 GTSNPN, CDR2 SVGIG (reference sequence). V shed 2 bases and J 7 bases; nucleotides not matched to a gene: 11. The CDR3 has 15 amino acids.